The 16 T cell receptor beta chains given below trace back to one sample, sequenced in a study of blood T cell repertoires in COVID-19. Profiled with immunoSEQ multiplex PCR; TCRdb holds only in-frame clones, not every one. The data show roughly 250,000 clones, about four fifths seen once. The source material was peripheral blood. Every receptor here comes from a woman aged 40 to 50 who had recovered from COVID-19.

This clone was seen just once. The CDR3 is CASSRSGGEETQYF. In nucleotides, the CDR3 is TGCGCCAGCAGCCGTAGCGGGGGGGAAGAGACCCAGTACTTC. The J gene is TRBJ2-5, the V gene TRBV5-1; 11 positions match TRBD2. The J segment lost 3 bases and the V segment lost 4 bases, leaving 2 bases of the junction unmatched. Germline-derived CDR1 and CDR2 are SGHRS and YFSETQ. The CDR3 consists of 14 residues.

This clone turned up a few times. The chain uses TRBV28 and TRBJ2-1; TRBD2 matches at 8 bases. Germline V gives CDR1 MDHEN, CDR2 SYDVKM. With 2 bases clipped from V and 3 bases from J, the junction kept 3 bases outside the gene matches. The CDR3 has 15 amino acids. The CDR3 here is CASSLRGGVYNEQFF. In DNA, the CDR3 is TGTGCCAGCAGTTTACGGGGGGGCGTCTACAATGAGCAGTTCTTC.

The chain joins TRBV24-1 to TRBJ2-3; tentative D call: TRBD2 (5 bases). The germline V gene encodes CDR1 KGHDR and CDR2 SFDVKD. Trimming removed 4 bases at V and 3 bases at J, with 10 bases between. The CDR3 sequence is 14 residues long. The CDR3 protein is CATSETGITDTQYF. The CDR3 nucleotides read TGTGCCACCAGTGAAACGGGGATAACAGATACGCAGTATTTT.

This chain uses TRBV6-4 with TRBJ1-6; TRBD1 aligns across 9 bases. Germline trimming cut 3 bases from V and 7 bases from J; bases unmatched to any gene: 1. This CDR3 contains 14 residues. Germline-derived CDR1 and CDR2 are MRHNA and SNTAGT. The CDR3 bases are TGTGCCAGCAGTGAAGGACAGGGGAATTCACCCCTCCACTTT. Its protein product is CASSEGQGNSPLHF.

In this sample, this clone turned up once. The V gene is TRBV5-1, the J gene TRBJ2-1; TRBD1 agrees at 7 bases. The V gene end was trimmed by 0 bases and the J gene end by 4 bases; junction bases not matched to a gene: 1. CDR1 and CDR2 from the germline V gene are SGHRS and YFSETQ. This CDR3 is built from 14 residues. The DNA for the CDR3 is TGCGCCAGCAGCTTGGGGGACAGATACAATGAGCAGTTCTTC. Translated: CASSLGDRYNEQFF.

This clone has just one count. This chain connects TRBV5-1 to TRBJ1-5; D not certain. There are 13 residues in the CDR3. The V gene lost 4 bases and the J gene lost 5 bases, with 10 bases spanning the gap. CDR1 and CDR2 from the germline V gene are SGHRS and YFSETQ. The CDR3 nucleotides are TGCGCCAGCAGCCCCGGGGATCATCAGCCCCAGCATTTT. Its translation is CASSPGDHQPQHF.

CDR3 sequence reads: CASSQAGEGGDTQYF. The CDR3 DNA sequence: TGTGCCAGCAGCCAGGCTGGAGAAGGAGGTGATACGCAGTATTTT. The chain combines TRBV7-3 with TRBJ2-3; D is perhaps TRBD2 (5 bases). The ends were cut back, 5 bases at V and 6 bases at J, with 18 bases in the middle. The CDR3 covers 15 residues. CDR1 and CDR2 (germline): SGHTA, FQGTGA.

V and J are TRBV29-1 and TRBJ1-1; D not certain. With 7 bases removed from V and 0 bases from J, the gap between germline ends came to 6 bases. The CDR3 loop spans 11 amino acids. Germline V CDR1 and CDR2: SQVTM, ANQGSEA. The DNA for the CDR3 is TGCAGCGGACATTTGAACACTGAAGCTTTCTTT. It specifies CSGHLNTEAFF.

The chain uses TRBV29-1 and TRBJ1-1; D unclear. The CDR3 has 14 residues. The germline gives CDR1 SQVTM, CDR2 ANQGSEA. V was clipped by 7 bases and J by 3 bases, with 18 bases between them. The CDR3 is CSADKGLIYTEAFF. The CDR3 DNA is TGCAGCGCGGATAAAGGACTTATCTACACTGAAGCTTTCTTT.

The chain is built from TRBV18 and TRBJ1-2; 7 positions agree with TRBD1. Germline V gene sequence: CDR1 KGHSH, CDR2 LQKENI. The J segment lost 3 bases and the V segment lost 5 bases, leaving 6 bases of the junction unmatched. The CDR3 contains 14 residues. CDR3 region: CASSFDRVDYGYTF. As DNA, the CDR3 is TGTGCCAGCTCATTCGACAGGGTCGACTATGGCTACACCTTC. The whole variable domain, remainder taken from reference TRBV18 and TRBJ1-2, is NAGVMQNPRHLVRRRGQEARLRCSPMKGHSHVYWYRQLPEEGLKFMVYLQKENIIDESGMPKERFSAEFPKEGPSILRIQQVVRGDSAAYFCASSFDRVDYGYTFGSGTRLTVV.

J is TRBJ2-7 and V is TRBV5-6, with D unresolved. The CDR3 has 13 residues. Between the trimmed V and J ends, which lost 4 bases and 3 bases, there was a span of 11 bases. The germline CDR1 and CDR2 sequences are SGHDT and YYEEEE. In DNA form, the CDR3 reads TGTGCCAGCAGCGCCCGCCTCGGCTACGAGCAGTACTTC. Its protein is CASSARLGYEQYF.

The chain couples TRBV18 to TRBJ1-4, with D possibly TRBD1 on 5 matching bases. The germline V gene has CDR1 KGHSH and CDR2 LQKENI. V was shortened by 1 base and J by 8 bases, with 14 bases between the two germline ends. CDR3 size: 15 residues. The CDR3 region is CASSPRQGDGEKLFF. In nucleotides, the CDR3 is TGTGCCAGCTCACCACGACAAGGGGATGGAGAAAAACTGTTTTTT.

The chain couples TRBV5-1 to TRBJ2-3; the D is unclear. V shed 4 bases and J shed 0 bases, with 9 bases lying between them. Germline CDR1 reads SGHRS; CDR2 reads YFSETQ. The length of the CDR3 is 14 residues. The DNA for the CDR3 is TGCGCCAGCAGCCAGTTTCCTAGCACAGATACGCAGTATTTT. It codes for CASSQFPSTDTQYF.

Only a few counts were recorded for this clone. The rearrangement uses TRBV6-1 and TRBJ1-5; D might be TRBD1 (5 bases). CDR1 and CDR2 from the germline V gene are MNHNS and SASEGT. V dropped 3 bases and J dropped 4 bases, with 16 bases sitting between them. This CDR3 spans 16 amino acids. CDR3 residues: CASSENRLFSNQPQHF. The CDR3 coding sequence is TGTGCCAGCAGTGAGAACAGGTTGTTTTCGAATCAGCCCCAGCATTTT.

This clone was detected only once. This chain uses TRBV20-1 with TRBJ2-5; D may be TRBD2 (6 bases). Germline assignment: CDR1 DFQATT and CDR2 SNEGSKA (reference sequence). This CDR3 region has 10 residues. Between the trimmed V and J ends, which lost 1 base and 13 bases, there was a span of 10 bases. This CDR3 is CSARGTNRYF. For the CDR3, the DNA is TGCAGTGCTAGAGGGACTAATAGGTACTTC.

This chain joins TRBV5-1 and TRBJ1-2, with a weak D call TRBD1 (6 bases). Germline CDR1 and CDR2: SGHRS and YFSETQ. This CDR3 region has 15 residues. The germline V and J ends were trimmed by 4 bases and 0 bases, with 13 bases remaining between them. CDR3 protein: CASSLGGLPNYGYTF. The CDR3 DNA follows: TGCGCCAGCAGCCTGGGGGGGCTTCCTAACTATGGCTACACCTTC.